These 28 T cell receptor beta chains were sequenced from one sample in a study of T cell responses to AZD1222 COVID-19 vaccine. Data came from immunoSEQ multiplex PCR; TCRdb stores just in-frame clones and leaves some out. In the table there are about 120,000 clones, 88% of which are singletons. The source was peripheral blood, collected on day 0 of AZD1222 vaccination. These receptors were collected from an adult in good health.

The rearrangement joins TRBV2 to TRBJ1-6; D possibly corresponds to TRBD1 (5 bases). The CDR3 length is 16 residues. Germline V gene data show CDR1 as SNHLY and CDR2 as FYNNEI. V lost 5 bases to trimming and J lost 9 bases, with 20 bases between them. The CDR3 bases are TGTGCCAGCAGTCTAAAAGCAGGGTCGGGTGCTTCACCCCTCCACTTT. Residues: CASSLKAGSGASPLHF.

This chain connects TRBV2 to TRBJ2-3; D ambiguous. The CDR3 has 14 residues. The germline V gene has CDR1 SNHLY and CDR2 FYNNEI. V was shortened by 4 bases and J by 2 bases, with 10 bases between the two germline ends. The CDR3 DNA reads TGTGCCAGCAGTGCCCGTCAGATCACAGATACGCAGTATTTT. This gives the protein CASSARQITDTQYF.

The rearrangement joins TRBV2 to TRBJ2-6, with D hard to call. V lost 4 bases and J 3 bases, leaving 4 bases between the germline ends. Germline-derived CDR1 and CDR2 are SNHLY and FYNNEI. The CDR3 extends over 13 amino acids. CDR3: CASSGIGANVLTF. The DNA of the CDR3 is TGTGCCAGCAGTGGAATTGGGGCCAACGTCCTGACTTTC. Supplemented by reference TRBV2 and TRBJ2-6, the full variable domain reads EPEVTQTPSHQVTQMGQEVILRCVPISNHLYFYWYRQILGQKVEFLVSFYNNEISEKSEIFDDQFSVERPDGSNFTLKIRSTKLEDSAMYFCASSGIGANVLTFGAGSRLTVL.

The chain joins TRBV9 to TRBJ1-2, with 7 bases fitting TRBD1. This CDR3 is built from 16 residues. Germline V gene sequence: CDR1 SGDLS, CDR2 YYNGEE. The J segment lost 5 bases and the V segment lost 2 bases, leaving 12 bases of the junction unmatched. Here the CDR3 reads CASSVDIGGQSYGYTF. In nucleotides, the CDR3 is TGTGCCAGCAGCGTGGATATAGGGGGACAGAGTTATGGCTACACCTTC.

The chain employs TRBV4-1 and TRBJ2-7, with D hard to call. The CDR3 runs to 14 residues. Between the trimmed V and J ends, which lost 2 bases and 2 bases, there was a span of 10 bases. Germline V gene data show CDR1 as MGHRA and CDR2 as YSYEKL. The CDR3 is CASSQYDTPYEQYF. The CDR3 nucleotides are TGCGCCAGCAGCCAATATGACACACCCTACGAGCAGTACTTC.

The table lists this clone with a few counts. Here the CDR3 DNA reads TGTGCCAGCAGCTTACCAGGACAGGGTGGCTACACCTTC. Translating gives CASSLPGQGGYTF. The rearrangement links TRBV7-9 to TRBJ1-2, with TRBD1 matching over 8 bases. V shed 2 bases, J shed 7 bases, and the junction held 3 bases outside the gene matches. This CDR3 has 13 amino acids. The germline gives CDR1 SEHNR, CDR2 FQNEAQ (reference sequence).

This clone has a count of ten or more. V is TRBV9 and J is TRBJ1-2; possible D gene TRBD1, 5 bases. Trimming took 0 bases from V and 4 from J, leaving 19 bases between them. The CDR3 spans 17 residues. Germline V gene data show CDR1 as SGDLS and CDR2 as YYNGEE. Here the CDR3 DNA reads TGTGCCAGCAGCGTAGCCGCAGGGAGCGCGGGTGTCTATGGCTACACCTTC. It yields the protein CASSVAAGSAGVYGYTF.

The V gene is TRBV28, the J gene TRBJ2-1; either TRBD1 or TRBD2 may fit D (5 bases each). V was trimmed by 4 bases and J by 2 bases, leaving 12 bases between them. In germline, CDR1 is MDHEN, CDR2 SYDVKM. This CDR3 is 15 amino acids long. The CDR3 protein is CASSSLRDAYNEQFF. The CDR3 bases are TGTGCCAGCAGTTCCCTCCGGGACGCCTACAATGAGCAGTTCTTC.

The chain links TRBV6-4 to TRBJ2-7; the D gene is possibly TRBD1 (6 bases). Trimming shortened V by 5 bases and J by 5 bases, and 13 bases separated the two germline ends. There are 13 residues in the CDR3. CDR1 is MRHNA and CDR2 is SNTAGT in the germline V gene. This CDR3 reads CASSRDKGDEQYF. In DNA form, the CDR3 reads TGTGCCAGCAGTAGGGACAAGGGCGACGAGCAGTACTTC.

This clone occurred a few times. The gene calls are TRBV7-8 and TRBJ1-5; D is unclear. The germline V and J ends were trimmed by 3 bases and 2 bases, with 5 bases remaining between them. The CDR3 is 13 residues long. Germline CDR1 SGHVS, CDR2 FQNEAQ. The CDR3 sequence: CASSFQGNQPQHF. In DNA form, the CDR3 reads TGTGCCAGCAGCTTCCAGGGCAATCAGCCCCAGCATTTT.

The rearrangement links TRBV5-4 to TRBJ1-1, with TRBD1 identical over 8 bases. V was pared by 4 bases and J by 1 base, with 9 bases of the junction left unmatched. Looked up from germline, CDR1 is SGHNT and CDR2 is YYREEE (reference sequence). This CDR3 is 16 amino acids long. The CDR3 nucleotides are TGTGCCAGCAGCCGACAGGGGCAGGGGGGGAACACTGAAGCTTTCTTT. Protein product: CASSRQGQGGNTEAFF.

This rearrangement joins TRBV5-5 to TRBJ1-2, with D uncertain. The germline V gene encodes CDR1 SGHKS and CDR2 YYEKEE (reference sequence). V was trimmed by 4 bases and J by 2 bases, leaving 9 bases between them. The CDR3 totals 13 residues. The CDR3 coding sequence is TGTGCCAGCAGCCCGGGAGACAACTATGGCTACACCTTC. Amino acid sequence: CASSPGDNYGYTF.

DNA of the CDR3: TGTGCCAGCAGCCAAGACCCGGATTACAATGAGCAGTTCTTC. Translated: CASSQDPDYNEQFF. The J gene is TRBJ2-1, the V gene TRBV14; D is unclear. This CDR3 has 14 amino acids. Deletions cut 0 bases from V and 4 bases from J, with 7 bases between. The germline V gene has CDR1 SGHDN and CDR2 FVKESK. The full variable domain, completed using reference TRBV14 and TRBJ2-1, is EAGVTQFPSHSVIEKGQTVTLRCDPISGHDNLYWYRRVMGKEIKFLLHFVKESKQDESGMPNNRFLAERTGGTYSTLKVQPAELEDSGVYFCASSQDPDYNEQFFGPGTRLTVL.

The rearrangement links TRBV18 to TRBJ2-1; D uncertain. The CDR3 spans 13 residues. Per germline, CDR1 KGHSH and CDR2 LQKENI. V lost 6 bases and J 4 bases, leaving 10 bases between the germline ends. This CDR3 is CASSRPPYNEQFF. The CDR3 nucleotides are TGTGCCAGCTCGAGGCCTCCTTACAATGAGCAGTTCTTC. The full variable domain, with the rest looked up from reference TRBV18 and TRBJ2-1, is NAGVMQNPRHLVRRRGQEARLRCSPMKGHSHVYWYRQLPEEGLKFMVYLQKENIIDESGMPKERFSAEFPKEGPSILRIQQVVRGDSAAYFCASSRPPYNEQFFGPGTRLTVL.

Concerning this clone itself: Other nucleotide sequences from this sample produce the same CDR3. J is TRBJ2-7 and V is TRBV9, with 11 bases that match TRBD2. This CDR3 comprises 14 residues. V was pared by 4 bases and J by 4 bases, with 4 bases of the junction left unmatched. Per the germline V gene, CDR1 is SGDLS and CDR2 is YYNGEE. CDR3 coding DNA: TGTGCCAGCAGCCCCCGACTAGCGGGGTACGAGCAGTACTTC. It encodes CASSPRLAGYEQYF.

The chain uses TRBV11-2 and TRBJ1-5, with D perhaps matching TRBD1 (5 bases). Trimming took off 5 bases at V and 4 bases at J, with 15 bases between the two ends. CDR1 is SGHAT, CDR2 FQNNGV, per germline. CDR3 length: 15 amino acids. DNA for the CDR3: TGTGCCAGCAGCCCCGGGACTCTTGGGAATCAGCCCCAGCATTTT. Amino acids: CASSPGTLGNQPQHF.

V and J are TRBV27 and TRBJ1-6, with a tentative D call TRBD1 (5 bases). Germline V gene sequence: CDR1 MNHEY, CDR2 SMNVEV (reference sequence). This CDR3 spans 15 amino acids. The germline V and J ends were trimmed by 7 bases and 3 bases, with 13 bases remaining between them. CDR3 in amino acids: CASKNRQLYNSPLHF. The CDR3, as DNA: TGTGCCAGCAAAAACCGACAGCTCTATAATTCACCCCTCCACTTT.

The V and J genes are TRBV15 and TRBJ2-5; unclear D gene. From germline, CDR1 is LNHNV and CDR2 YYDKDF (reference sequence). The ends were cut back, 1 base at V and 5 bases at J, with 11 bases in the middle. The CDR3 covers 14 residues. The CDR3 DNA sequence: TGTGCCACCAGCAGAGCTGGCCAAGGGGAGACCCAGTACTTC. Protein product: CATSRAGQGETQYF.

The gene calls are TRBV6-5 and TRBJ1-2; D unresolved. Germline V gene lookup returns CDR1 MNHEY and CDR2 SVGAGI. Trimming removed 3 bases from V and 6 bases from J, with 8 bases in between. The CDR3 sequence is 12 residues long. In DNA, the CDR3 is TGTGCCAGCAGTTATGGACGCGATGGCTACACCTTC. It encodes CASSYGRDGYTF.

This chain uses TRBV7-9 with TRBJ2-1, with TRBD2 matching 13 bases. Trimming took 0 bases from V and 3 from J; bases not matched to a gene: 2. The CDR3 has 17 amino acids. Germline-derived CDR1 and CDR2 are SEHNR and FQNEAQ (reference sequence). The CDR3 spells CASSLAGLAGHYNEQFF. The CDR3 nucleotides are TGTGCCAGCAGCTTAGCGGGACTAGCGGGGCACTACAATGAGCAGTTCTTC.

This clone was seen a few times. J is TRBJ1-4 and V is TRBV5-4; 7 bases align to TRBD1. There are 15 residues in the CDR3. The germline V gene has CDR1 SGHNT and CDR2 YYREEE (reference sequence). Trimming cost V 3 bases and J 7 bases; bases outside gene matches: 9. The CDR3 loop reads CASSSAPRGGEKLFF. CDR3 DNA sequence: TGTGCCAGCAGCTCAGCCCCCAGGGGGGGTGAAAAACTGTTTTTT.

In nucleotides, the CDR3 is TGCGCCAGCAGCCCGGGACAGGTGAACACCGGGGAGCTGTTTTTT. It yields the protein CASSPGQVNTGELFF. This chain connects TRBV5-1 to TRBJ2-2, with 8 bases fitting TRBD1. Germline-derived CDR1 and CDR2 are SGHRS and YFSETQ. V lost 4 bases, J lost 1 base, and 3 bases stayed unmatched. The CDR3 sequence is 15 residues long.

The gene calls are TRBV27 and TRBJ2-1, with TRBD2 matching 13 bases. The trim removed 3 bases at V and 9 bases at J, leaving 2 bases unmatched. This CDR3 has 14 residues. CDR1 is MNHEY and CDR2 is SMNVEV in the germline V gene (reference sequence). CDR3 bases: TGTGCCAGCAGTTTTCGACTAGCGGGAGGTGAGCAGTTCTTC. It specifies CASSFRLAGGEQFF.

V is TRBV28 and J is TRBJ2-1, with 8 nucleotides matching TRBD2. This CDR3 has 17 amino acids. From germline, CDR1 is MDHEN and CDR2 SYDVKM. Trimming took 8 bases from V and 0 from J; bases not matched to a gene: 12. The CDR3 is CASDSGLAGSSYNEQFF. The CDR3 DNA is TGTGCCAGCGACTCGGGGCTAGCGGGTAGCTCCTACAATGAGCAGTTCTTC. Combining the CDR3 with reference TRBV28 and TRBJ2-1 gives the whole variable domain DVKVTQSSRYLVKRTGEKVFLECVQDMDHENMFWYRQDPGLGLRLIYFSYDVKMKEKGDIPEGYSVSREKKERFSLILESASTNQTSMYLCASDSGLAGSSYNEQFFGPGTRLTVL.

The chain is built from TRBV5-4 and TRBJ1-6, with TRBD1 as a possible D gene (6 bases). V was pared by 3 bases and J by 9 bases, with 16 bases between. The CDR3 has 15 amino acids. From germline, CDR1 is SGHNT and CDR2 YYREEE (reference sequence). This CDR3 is CASSSRQERTSPLHF. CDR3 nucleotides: TGTGCCAGCAGCTCCCGACAGGAACGGACTTCACCCCTCCACTTT.

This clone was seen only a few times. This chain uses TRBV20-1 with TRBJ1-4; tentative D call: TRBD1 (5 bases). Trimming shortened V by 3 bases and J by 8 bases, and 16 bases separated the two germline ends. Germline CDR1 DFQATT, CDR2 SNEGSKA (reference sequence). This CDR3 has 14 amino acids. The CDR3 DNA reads TGCAGTGCTAGTACGACAGTAATTGGAGAAAAACTGTTTTTT. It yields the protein CSASTTVIGEKLFF.

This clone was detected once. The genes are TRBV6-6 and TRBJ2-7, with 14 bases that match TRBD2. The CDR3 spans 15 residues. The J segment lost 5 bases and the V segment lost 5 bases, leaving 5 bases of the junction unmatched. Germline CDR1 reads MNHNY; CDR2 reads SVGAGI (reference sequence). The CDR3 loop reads CASSDGTSGSNEQYF. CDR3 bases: TGTGCCAGCAGTGACGGGACTAGCGGGAGCAACGAGCAGTACTTC.

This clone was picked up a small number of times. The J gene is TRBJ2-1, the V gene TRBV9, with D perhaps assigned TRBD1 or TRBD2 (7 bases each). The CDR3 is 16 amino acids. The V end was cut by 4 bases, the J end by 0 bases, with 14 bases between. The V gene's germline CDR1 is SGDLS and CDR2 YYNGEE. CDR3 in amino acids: CASSYRGGSSYNEQFF. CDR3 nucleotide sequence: TGTGCCAGCAGCTACAGGGGAGGGAGCTCCTACAATGAGCAGTTCTTC.